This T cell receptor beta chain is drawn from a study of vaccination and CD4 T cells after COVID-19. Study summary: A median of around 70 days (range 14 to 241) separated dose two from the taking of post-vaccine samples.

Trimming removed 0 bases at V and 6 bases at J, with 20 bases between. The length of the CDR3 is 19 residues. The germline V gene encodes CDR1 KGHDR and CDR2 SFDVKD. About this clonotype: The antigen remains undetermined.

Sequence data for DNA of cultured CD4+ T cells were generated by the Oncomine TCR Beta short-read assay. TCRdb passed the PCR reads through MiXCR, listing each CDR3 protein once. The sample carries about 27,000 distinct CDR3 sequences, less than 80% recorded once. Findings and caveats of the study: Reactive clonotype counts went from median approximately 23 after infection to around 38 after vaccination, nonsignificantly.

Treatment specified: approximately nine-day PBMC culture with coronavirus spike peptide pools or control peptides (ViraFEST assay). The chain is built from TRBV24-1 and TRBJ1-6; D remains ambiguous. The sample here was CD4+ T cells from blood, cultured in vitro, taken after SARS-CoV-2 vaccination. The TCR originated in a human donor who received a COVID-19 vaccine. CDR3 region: CATSDLLEGGWEINSPLHF. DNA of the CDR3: TGTGCCACCAGTGATTTGCTTGAGGGTGGTTGGGAGATTAATTCACCCCTCCACTTT.